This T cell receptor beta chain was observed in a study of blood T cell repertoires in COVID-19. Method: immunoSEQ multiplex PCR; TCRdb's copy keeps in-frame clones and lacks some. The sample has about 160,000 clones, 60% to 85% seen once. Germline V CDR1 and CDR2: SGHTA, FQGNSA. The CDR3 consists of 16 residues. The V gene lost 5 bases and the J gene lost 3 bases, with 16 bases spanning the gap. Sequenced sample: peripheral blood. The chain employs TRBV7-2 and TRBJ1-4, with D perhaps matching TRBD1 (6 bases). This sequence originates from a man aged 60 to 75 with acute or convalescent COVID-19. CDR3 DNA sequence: TGTGCCAGCAGCCACCCCCGGGGGGCTGCTAATGAAAAACTGTTTTTT. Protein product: CASSHPRGAANEKLFF.